The clone carrying this TCR beta chain was detected ten times or more. The antigen is undetermined. This sample is part of a study of T-cell reconstitution after alpha-beta-depleted transplantation in children. The study, taken as a whole, reports: Alpha-beta T cells about two months after transplant reportedly derived from several hundred expanded graft clones. T-cell counts and diversity were attributed mostly to newly produced T cells one year after transplant.

Unique molecular identifiers were incorporated into the prepared TCRbeta library. TCRdb re-called the PCR reads with MiXCR, one entry per CDR3 protein. The repertoire holds 600,000 to 700,000 distinct CDR3 sequences, approximately 14% seen once, with 0.79% in the top ten. The V end lost 3 bases, the J end lost 12 bases, and 9 bases lay between the germline ends. This CDR3 has 11 amino acids. The starting material was PBMCs, obtained before TCRalphabeta/CD19-depleted stem cell transplant. The source of this sequence is a girl aged 2 to 9 with congenital amegakaryocytic thrombocytopenia, due to receive a stem cell transplant. The chain recombines TRBV12-3 or TRBV12-4 with TRBJ2-1; D perhaps matches TRBD2 (5 bases). The CDR3 DNA reads as TGTGCCAGCAGTTTTTCGCGGGCGCAGTTCTTC. Amino acid sequence: CASSFSRAQFF.